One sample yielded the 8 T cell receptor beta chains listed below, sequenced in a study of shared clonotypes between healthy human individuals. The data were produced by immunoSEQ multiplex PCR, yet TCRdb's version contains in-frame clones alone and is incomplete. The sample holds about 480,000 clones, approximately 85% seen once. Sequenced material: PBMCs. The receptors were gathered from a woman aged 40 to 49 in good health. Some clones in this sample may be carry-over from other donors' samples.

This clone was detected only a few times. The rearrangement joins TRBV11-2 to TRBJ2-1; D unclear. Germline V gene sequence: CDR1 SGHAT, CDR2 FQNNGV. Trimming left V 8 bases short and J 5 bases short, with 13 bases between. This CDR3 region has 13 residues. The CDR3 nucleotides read TGTGCCAGCGCTCGACGGATTAACAATGAGCAGTTCTTC. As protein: CASARRINNEQFF.

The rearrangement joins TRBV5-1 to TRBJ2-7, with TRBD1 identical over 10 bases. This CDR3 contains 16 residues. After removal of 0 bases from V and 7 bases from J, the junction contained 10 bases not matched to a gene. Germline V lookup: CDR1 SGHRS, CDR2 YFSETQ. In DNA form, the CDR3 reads TGCGCCAGCAGCTTGGGTCCGAGACAGGGGGCAGGGGAGCAGTACTTC. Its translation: CASSLGPRQGAGEQYF.

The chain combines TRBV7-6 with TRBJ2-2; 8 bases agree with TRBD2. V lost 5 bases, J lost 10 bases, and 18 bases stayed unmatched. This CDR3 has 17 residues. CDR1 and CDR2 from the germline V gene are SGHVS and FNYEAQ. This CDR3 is CASSGKQGLVFIPELFF. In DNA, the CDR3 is TGTGCCAGCAGCGGTAAACAGGGACTAGTTTTTATTCCGGAGCTGTTTTTT. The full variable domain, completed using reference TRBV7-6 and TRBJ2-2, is GAGVSQSPRYKVTKRGQDVALRCDPISGHVSLYWYRQALGQGPEFLTYFNYEAQQDKSGLPNDRFSAERPEGSISTLTIQRTEQRDSAMYRCASSGKQGLVFIPELFFGEGSRLTVL.

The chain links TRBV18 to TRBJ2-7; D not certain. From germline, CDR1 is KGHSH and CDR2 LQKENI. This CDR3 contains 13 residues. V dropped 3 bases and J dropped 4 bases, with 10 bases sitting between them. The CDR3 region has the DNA TGTGCCAGCTCACCCACCGGTAATTACGAGCAGTACTTC. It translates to CASSPTGNYEQYF.

The CDR3 coding sequence is TGTGCCACCAGCAGAGATCGGGGGGGTACGAGGTCGTATGGCTACACCTTC. It is translated as CATSRDRGGTRSYGYTF. This sequence joins TRBV15 and TRBJ1-2; TRBD1 is a possible D gene (5 bases). This CDR3 region has 17 residues. The germline CDR1 and CDR2 sequences are LNHNV and YYDKDF (reference sequence). The V gene lost 0 bases and the J gene lost 5 bases, with 19 bases spanning the gap. Full variable domain (missing parts from reference TRBV15 and TRBJ1-2): DAMVIQNPRYQVTQFGKPVTLSCSQTLNHNVMYWYQQKSSQAPKLLFHYYDKDFNNEADTPDNFQSRRPNTSFCFLDIRSPGLGDTAMYLCATSRDRGGTRSYGYTFGSGTRLTVV.

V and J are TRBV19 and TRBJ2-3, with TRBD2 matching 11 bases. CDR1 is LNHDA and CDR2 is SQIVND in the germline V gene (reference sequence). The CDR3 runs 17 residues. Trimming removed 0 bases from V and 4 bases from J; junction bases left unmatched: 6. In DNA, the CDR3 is TGTGCCAGTAGTATAGATTTAGCGGGAGGGCCACCAGATACGCAGTATTTT. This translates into CASSIDLAGGPPDTQYF.

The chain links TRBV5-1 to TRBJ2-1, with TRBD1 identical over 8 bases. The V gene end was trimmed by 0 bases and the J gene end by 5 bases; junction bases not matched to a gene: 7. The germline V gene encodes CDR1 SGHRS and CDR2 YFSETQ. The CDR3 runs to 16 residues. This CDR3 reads CASSLEGRGLDNEQFF. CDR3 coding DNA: TGCGCCAGCAGCTTGGAGGGCAGGGGGCTAGACAATGAGCAGTTCTTC.

CDR3 coding DNA: TGTGCCAGCAGCTCTAGGAGACTAGCGGGAGGCCAAGAGACCCAGTACTTC. As protein: CASSSRRLAGGQETQYF. The chain recombines TRBV11-2 with TRBJ2-5, with 13 bases matching TRBD2. Losses at the gene ends were 4 bases for V and 1 base for J; bases not matched to a gene: 6. The CDR3 covers 17 residues. Germline-derived CDR1 and CDR2 are SGHAT and FQNNGV.